This is a list of T cell receptor beta chains from one sample in a study of shared clonotypes between healthy human individuals. Produced via immunoSEQ multiplex PCR; TCRdb's table is partial and in-frame only. The repertoire includes roughly 1,500,000 clones, roughly 98% of them detected once, and about 0.45% sits in the top ten. The sequenced sample consisted of naive CD4+ T cells sorted from blood. The source of these receptors is a man between 25 and 39 years old in good health. The CDR3 runs from the conserved cysteine through the conserved F or W. Each record gives: V gene, D gene, clone size, J gene, CDR3 protein, CDR3 DNA. The D gene is left open where the match is weak. Clone size, where shown, is once, few, many, or a class for clones that have expanded.

v_gene: TRBV2; d_gene: NA; abundance: NA; j_gene: TRBJ2-3; CDR3aa: CASSDSGVGDTQYF; CDR3nt: TGTGCCAGCAGTGATTCGGGAGTTGGAGATACGCAGTATTTT
v_gene: TRBV2; d_gene: NA; abundance: NA; j_gene: TRBJ2-7; CDR3aa: CASSDPLFRRQAHYEQYF; CDR3nt: TGTGCCAGCAGTGATCCCCTCTTCCGGCGGCAGGCACACTACGAGCAGTACTTC
v_gene: TRBV7-2; d_gene: NA; abundance: NA; j_gene: TRBJ2-7; CDR3aa: CASSLRDYEQYF; CDR3nt: TGTGCCAGCAGCTTACGTGACTACGAGCAGTACTTC
v_gene: TRBV6-1; d_gene: NA; abundance: few; j_gene: TRBJ2-7; CDR3aa: CASSVNRVWIYF; CDR3nt: TGTGCCAGCAGTGTCAACAGGGTCTGGATCTACTTC
v_gene: TRBV9; d_gene: NA; abundance: NA; j_gene: TRBJ1-1; CDR3aa: CASSVVASGMNTEAFF; CDR3nt: TGTGCCAGCAGCGTAGTAGCGTCTGGGATGAACACTGAAGCTTTCTTT
v_gene: TRBV2; d_gene: NA; abundance: NA; j_gene: TRBJ1-5; CDR3aa: CASSDTVNSNQPQHF; CDR3nt: TGTGCCAGCAGTGATACGGTCAATAGCAATCAGCCCCAGCATTTT
v_gene: TRBV28; d_gene: NA; abundance: once; j_gene: TRBJ2-7; CDR3aa: CASSVRAPYEQYF; CDR3nt: TGTGCCAGCAGCGTACGGGCTCCTTACGAGCAGTACTTC
v_gene: TRBV28; d_gene: NA; abundance: NA; j_gene: TRBJ2-1; CDR3aa: CASSLHGGRDANEQFF; CDR3nt: TGTGCCAGCAGTCTCCACGGGGGGCGGGACGCTAATGAGCAGTTCTTC
v_gene: TRBV19; d_gene: TRBD2; abundance: NA; j_gene: TRBJ2-7; CDR3aa: CASSGTSGRDHEQYF; CDR3nt: TGTGCCAGTAGTGGGACTAGCGGGAGAGACCACGAGCAGTACTTC
v_gene: TRBV5-4; d_gene: NA; abundance: NA; j_gene: TRBJ1-3; CDR3aa: CASSLGVSGNTIYF; CDR3nt: TGTGCCAGCAGCTTGGGGGTCTCTGGAAACACCATATATTTT
v_gene: TRBV10-3; d_gene: NA; abundance: NA; j_gene: TRBJ2-1; CDR3aa: CAISEPYNEQFF; CDR3nt: TGTGCCATCAGTGAGCCCTACAATGAGCAGTTCTTC
v_gene: TRBV28; d_gene: NA; abundance: NA; j_gene: TRBJ1-1; CDR3aa: CASTQPRGGGTEAFF; CDR3nt: TGTGCCAGCACCCAACCCAGAGGGGGGGGCACTGAAGCTTTCTTT
v_gene: TRBV5-5; d_gene: TRBD2; abundance: NA; j_gene: TRBJ2-7; CDR3aa: CASIPRLAGGIGYEQYF; CDR3nt: TGTGCCAGCATCCCCCGGCTAGCGGGAGGTATCGGGTACGAGCAGTACTTC
v_gene: TRBV9; d_gene: NA; abundance: once; j_gene: TRBJ2-1; CDR3aa: CASSVDPGYNEQFF; CDR3nt: TGTGCCAGCAGCGTAGACCCAGGATACAATGAGCAGTTCTTC
v_gene: TRBV20-1; d_gene: NA; abundance: NA; j_gene: TRBJ1-4; CDR3aa: CSAQKGEKLFF; CDR3nt: TGCAGTGCTCAAAAGGGTGAAAAACTGTTTTTT
v_gene: TRBV6-1; d_gene: NA; abundance: NA; j_gene: TRBJ1-3; CDR3aa: CASKEVPNTIYF; CDR3nt: TGTGCCAGCAAAGAGGTTCCAAACACCATATATTTT
v_gene: TRBV7-2; d_gene: NA; abundance: once; j_gene: TRBJ2-5; CDR3aa: CASSLGLPPETQYF; CDR3nt: TGTGCCAGCAGCTTAGGCCTACCCCCCGAGACCCAGTACTTC
v_gene: TRBV6-1; d_gene: NA; abundance: NA; j_gene: TRBJ2-7; CDR3aa: CASSRQSSYEQYF; CDR3nt: TGTGCCAGCAGCCGACAGAGCTCCTACGAGCAGTACTTC
v_gene: TRBV7-6; d_gene: TRBD2; abundance: NA; j_gene: TRBJ2-2; CDR3aa: CASSLLAGGVNANTGELFF; CDR3nt: TGTGCCAGCAGCTTACTAGCGGGAGGTGTCAACGCGAACACCGGGGAGCTGTTTTTT
v_gene: TRBV2; d_gene: NA; abundance: NA; j_gene: TRBJ1-1; CDR3aa: CASSERTAEAFF; CDR3nt: TGTGCCAGCAGTGAAAGGACAGCTGAAGCTTTCTTT
v_gene: TRBV10-1; d_gene: NA; abundance: NA; j_gene: TRBJ1-5; CDR3aa: CASRFRDAQPQHF; CDR3nt: TGCGCCAGCCGATTCAGGGACGCCCAGCCCCAGCATTTT
v_gene: TRBV6-6; d_gene: NA; abundance: NA; j_gene: TRBJ2-3; CDR3aa: CASSSQRDTQYF; CDR3nt: TGTGCCAGCAGTTCACAGAGGGATACGCAGTATTTT
v_gene: TRBV2; d_gene: NA; abundance: NA; j_gene: TRBJ1-3; CDR3aa: CASSEGGGLGSRNTIYF; CDR3nt: TGTGCCAGCAGTGAAGGTGGGGGGCTAGGCTCAAGAAACACCATATATTTT
v_gene: TRBV4-3; d_gene: NA; abundance: NA; j_gene: TRBJ2-7; CDR3aa: CASSFTSPGSSYEQYF; CDR3nt: TGCGCCAGCAGTTTCACCTCCCCCGGGAGCTCCTACGAGCAGTACTTC
v_gene: TRBV9; d_gene: NA; abundance: NA; j_gene: TRBJ1-2; CDR3aa: CASSSTGPGTLYGYTF; CDR3nt: TGTGCCAGCAGCTCTACGGGACCCGGGACACTCTATGGCTACACCTTC
v_gene: TRBV9; d_gene: NA; abundance: NA; j_gene: TRBJ1-3; CDR3aa: CASSADKFFSGNTIYF; CDR3nt: TGTGCCAGCAGCGCCGACAAGTTCTTCTCTGGAAACACCATATATTTT
v_gene: TRBV5-1; d_gene: TRBD1; abundance: NA; j_gene: TRBJ2-3; CDR3aa: CASSRDNRGSTDTQYF; CDR3nt: TGCGCCAGCAGCCGAGATAACAGGGGGAGCACAGATACGCAGTATTTT
v_gene: TRBV29-1; d_gene: NA; abundance: NA; j_gene: TRBJ2-1; CDR3aa: CSVRLMTAQRLYNEQFF; CDR3nt: TGCAGCGTTAGATTAATGACAGCACAACGTTTATACAATGAGCAGTTCTTC
v_gene: TRBV5-4; d_gene: NA; abundance: NA; j_gene: TRBJ2-1; CDR3aa: CASSPGPYNEQFF; CDR3nt: TGTGCCAGCAGCCCGGGCCCATACAATGAGCAGTTCTTC
v_gene: TRBV25-1; d_gene: TRBD1; abundance: NA; j_gene: TRBJ2-7; CDR3aa: CASSEYGTGAYEQYF; CDR3nt: TGTGCCAGCAGTGAGTACGGGACAGGGGCCTACGAGCAGTACTTC
v_gene: TRBV18; d_gene: NA; abundance: once; j_gene: TRBJ2-5; CDR3aa: CASSPPGRTEETQYF; CDR3nt: TGTGCCAGCTCACCCCCGGGGAGGACTGAAGAGACCCAGTACTTC
v_gene: TRBV19; d_gene: NA; abundance: NA; j_gene: TRBJ2-2; CDR3aa: CASQGRAGELFF; CDR3nt: TGTGCCAGCCAGGGGAGAGCCGGGGAGCTGTTTTTT
v_gene: TRBV18; d_gene: NA; abundance: NA; j_gene: TRBJ1-3; CDR3aa: CASSFGQSPGNTIYF; CDR3nt: TGTGCCAGCTCGTTTGGACAGTCTCCGGGAAACACCATATATTTT
v_gene: TRBV6-1; d_gene: NA; abundance: NA; j_gene: TRBJ1-2; CDR3aa: CASSEGTPTGYTF; CDR3nt: TGTGCCAGCAGTGAAGGAACCCCGACGGGCTACACCTTC
v_gene: TRBV29-1; d_gene: TRBD1; abundance: NA; j_gene: TRBJ2-3; CDR3aa: CSVYRGDTQYF; CDR3nt: TGCAGCGTATACAGGGGAGATACGCAGTATTTT
v_gene: TRBV6-1; d_gene: NA; abundance: NA; j_gene: TRBJ2-1; CDR3aa: CASSDHGTLAVSKQFF; CDR3nt: TGTGCCAGCAGTGACCACGGGACTTTAGCTGTCAGTAAGCAGTTCTTC
v_gene: TRBV9; d_gene: NA; abundance: NA; j_gene: TRBJ2-1; CDR3aa: CASSAATGQQQFF; CDR3nt: TGTGCCAGCAGCGCTGCCACCGGACAGCAGCAGTTCTTC
v_gene: TRBV27; d_gene: NA; abundance: NA; j_gene: TRBJ1-1; CDR3aa: CASSRRGTMNTEAFF; CDR3nt: TGTGCCAGCAGTAGAAGGGGGACCATGAACACTGAAGCTTTCTTT
v_gene: TRBV18; d_gene: NA; abundance: NA; j_gene: TRBJ2-7; CDR3aa: CASSSGGGTYEQYF; CDR3nt: TGTGCCAGCTCCTCAGGGGGAGGAACCTACGAGCAGTACTTC
v_gene: TRBV7-3; d_gene: NA; abundance: NA; j_gene: TRBJ2-5; CDR3aa: CASSLGLGRRETQYF; CDR3nt: TGTGCCAGCAGCTTGGGCCTCGGTCGAAGAGAGACCCAGTACTTC
v_gene: TRBV10-3; d_gene: NA; abundance: NA; j_gene: TRBJ2-7; CDR3aa: CAISVVAVGEQTREQYF; CDR3nt: TGTGCCATCAGTGTCGTCGCAGTGGGAGAACAGACGAGGGAGCAGTACTTC
v_gene: TRBV28; d_gene: TRBD1; abundance: NA; j_gene: TRBJ2-6; CDR3aa: CASSSPTGAGANVLTF; CDR3nt: TGTGCCAGCAGTTCCCCCACAGGGGCTGGGGCCAACGTCCTGACTTTC
v_gene: TRBV2; d_gene: TRBD1; abundance: NA; j_gene: TRBJ2-1; CDR3aa: CASNIEWAGGDEQFF; CDR3nt: TGTGCCAGCAATATCGAATGGGCAGGGGGTGATGAGCAGTTCTTC
v_gene: TRBV7-3; d_gene: TRBD2; abundance: NA; j_gene: TRBJ2-1; CDR3aa: CASSLRSAFLAEGFSYNEQFF; CDR3nt: TGTGCCAGCAGCTTAAGATCGGCGTTTCTAGCGGAGGGGTTCTCCTACAATGAGCAGTTCTTC
v_gene: TRBV18; d_gene: NA; abundance: once; j_gene: TRBJ2-7; CDR3aa: CASSRKAGTYEQYF; CDR3nt: TGTGCCAGCTCGCGAAAGGCCGGCACCTACGAGCAGTACTTC
v_gene: TRBV27; d_gene: NA; abundance: NA; j_gene: TRBJ1-5; CDR3aa: CASVRGGGQPQHF; CDR3nt: TGTGCCAGCGTACGAGGGGGAGGTCAGCCCCAGCATTTT
v_gene: TRBV28; d_gene: NA; abundance: NA; j_gene: TRBJ2-7; CDR3aa: CASSLMWGREQYF; CDR3nt: TGTGCCAGCAGTTTAATGTGGGGCCGGGAGCAGTACTTC
v_gene: TRBV6-1; d_gene: TRBD1; abundance: NA; j_gene: TRBJ2-5; CDR3aa: CASSSGGAETQYF; CDR3nt: TGTGCCAGCAGCTCAGGGGGAGCGGAGACCCAGTACTTC
v_gene: TRBV5-8; d_gene: NA; abundance: NA; j_gene: TRBJ1-5; CDR3aa: CASSTGQSAGDQPQHF; CDR3nt: TGTGCCAGCAGCACGGGGCAATCTGCGGGAGATCAGCCCCAGCATTTT
v_gene: TRBV28; d_gene: NA; abundance: NA; j_gene: TRBJ1-4; CDR3aa: CASSSLGAFRGVPATNEKLFF; CDR3nt: TGTGCCAGCAGTTCCCTCGGGGCATTCCGGGGGGTCCCTGCAACTAATGAAAAACTGTTTTTT
v_gene: TRBV5-1; d_gene: NA; abundance: NA; j_gene: TRBJ2-5; CDR3aa: CASSLMGAQETQYF; CDR3nt: TGCGCCAGCAGTCTTATGGGGGCACAAGAGACCCAGTACTTC
v_gene: TRBV27; d_gene: NA; abundance: NA; j_gene: TRBJ1-6; CDR3aa: CASSPQVSATNSPLHF; CDR3nt: TGTGCCAGCAGCCCCCAGGTCAGCGCCACTAATTCACCCCTCCACTTT
v_gene: TRBV9; d_gene: NA; abundance: NA; j_gene: TRBJ1-3; CDR3aa: CASSVGGVGNTIYF; CDR3nt: TGTGCCAGCAGCGTAGGAGGGGTTGGAAACACCATATATTTT